Given below is one TCR beta chain in context. No antigen is known for it. No much larger clone is present one base from it, and per-base qualities are unavailable. Uncultured naive and memory CD4+ T cell DNA received deep-resolution immunoSEQ TCR-beta sequencing. The study's processing was this. Preprocessing removed nonproductive sequences and CDR3s not starting with C, not ending with F or W, or shorter than 7 amino acids. Cultured and uncultured naive and memory CD4+ repertoires were searched for previously identified spike- and CEF-reactive CDR3s. Pairwise Levenshtein distance, computed with the stringdist R package after three terminal residues were trimmed from each end, was used as the measure of CDR3 homology. TCRdb carries this immuneACCESS record with in-frame sequences only. Its versions omit some clonotypes, under half of them owing to an unresolved V gene in the studies checked, with the rest unexplained. For V, J and clone size, that table is used; D and trimming come from the DNA. Recorded for this sample are about 37,000 clones; 75% to 90% of them occurred a single time. The ten largest clones capture over 3% of the sample.

To separate naive from memory CD4+ T cells, cryopreserved PBMCs first underwent CD4 enrichment and then EasySep naive CD4+ T cell enrichment. Ficoll-Paque PLUS gradient centrifugation was used to isolate PBMCs from either whole blood or leukapheresis product. The PBMCs went either fresh into the expansion assay or into cryopreservation at -140 degrees C. The QIAamp Micro DNA Kit was used to extract genomic DNA from the CD4+ T cells. These data originate in a study of CD4 T cells in relation to SARS-CoV-2 and coronaviruses listed by TCRdb under 2021. Regarding the study in general: Across all 12 patients in the full convalescent cohort, ages ranged from 21 to 72 years, with a median of 38. Of the approximately twelve convalescent patients, 8 were male and 4 were female, and two of the subjects were Hispanic. Patient-derived lymphoblastoid cell lines were used to map the HLA restriction of shared crossreactive spike epitopes. The study assessed, at the TCR clonotype level, memory CD4+ T cell crossreactivity between SARS-CoV-2 and common cold coronavirus spike proteins. Samples from three pre-COVID donors and the naive versus memory experiments were sequenced with the Adaptive Biotechnologies TCR-sequencing kit; other data were Illumina-based. A different TCR-beta assay, based on Illumina, was used to sequence expansion assays from other donors in the study.

From its cysteine to its phenylalanine, the CDR3 spans 15 amino acids. This entry keeps only the CDR3 DNA: 45 bases, framed from base 1. The junction shows trimming of 2 bases on V and 0 bases on J, plus 10 bases between the germline ends. CDR1 and CDR2 (PRHDT, FYEKMQ) derive from the germline V gene (reference sequence). What the work shows at the level of the full study, not this receptor alone: Significantly weaker SARS-CoV-2-driven expansion was shown by crossreactive clones than by monoreactive clones, consistent with antigenic imprinting. Crossreactivity analysis centred on spike protein, so crossreactivity against other viral proteins was not assessed. No donor contributed both pre-pandemic and post-infection samples, which limited tracing the source of pre-existing responses. Memory CD4+ clonotypes crossrecognizing SARS-CoV-2 and at least one common cold coronavirus spike were found in approximately 60% of donors. Naive versus memory sequencing indicated the assay detects memory recall responses rather than primary responses primed during culture. Small numbers of patients and of tested TCRs limited the study.

The receptor chain draws on TRBV13 and TRBJ2-5; the D gene cannot be named for sure. The receptor's source is an adult with COVID-19. The sample was memory CD4+ T cells from PBMCs. Taken with the paper, the label for cell subset or site translates to: memory (non-naive) CD4+ T cells. The CDR3 region reads CASSLLRANQETQYF. DNA sequence: TGTGCCAGCAGCTTACTCCGGGCGAACCAAGAGACCCAGTACTTC.